A selection of T cell receptor beta chains follows, all from one sample in a study of blood T cell repertoires in COVID-19. Assay: immunoSEQ multiplex PCR; the TCRdb copy retains only in-frame clones and omits some. This table holds about 300,000 clones, about 91% found once. The sequenced sample was peripheral blood. The source is a woman aged 25-40 years who had recovered from COVID-19. Both conserved end residues are part of each CDR3. Each record gives: clone size, V gene, D gene, J gene, CDR3 protein, CDR3 DNA. The D gene is left open where the match is weak. The size entry is marked missing in some rows and otherwise reads once, few, many or a size class.

.,TRBV7-2,.,TRBJ2-1,CASSLKAGYNEQFF,TGTGCCAGCAGCTTAAAGGCAGGCTACAATGAGCAGTTCTTC
.,TRBV30,TRBD1,TRBJ1-4,CAWSAPGQGGKLFF,TGTGCCTGGAGTGCCCCCGGACAGGGAGGGAAACTGTTTTTT
.,TRBV28,TRBD1,TRBJ2-2,CASSSPLGTGDTGELFF,TGTGCCAGCAGTTCCCCACTTGGGACAGGGGACACCGGGGAGCTGTTTTTT
.,TRBV28,.,TRBJ2-6,CASRQQGSGANVLTF,TGTGCCAGCAGACAACAGGGCTCTGGGGCCAACGTCCTGACTTTC
.,TRBV9,.,TRBJ2-7,CASSVVGESYEQYF,TGTGCCAGCAGCGTAGTAGGGGAATCCTACGAGCAGTACTTC
.,TRBV6-1,.,TRBJ2-7,CASSDGSEQYF,TGTGCCAGCAGTGACGGGAGCGAGCAGTACTTC
.,TRBV9,TRBD2,TRBJ2-7,CASSVAGLAGYEQYF,TGTGCCAGCAGCGTAGCTGGACTAGCGGGTTACGAGCAGTACTTC
.,TRBV19,TRBD2,TRBJ2-7,CASSPELASVFGGEQYF,TGTGCCAGTAGTCCGGAACTAGCGTCGGTGTTTGGGGGCGAGCAGTACTTC
.,TRBV5-5,TRBD1,TRBJ2-7,CASSPTGDGGAYEQYF,TGTGCCAGCAGCCCAACAGGGGATGGTGGGGCCTACGAGCAGTACTTC
once,TRBV7-6,.,TRBJ2-6,CASSLARSTSSSGANVLTF,TGTGCCAGCAGCTTAGCTAGGAGCACCAGTAGCTCTGGGGCCAACGTCCTGACTTTC
.,TRBV7-9,.,TRBJ1-3,CASSYRVSSGNTIYF,TGTGCCAGCAGCTACAGAGTTTCCTCTGGAAACACCATATATTTT
.,TRBV28,.,TRBJ1-2,CASSLDNLMRYTF,TGTGCCAGCAGTTTGGACAACCTCATGAGGTACACCTTC
.,TRBV29-1,TRBD1,TRBJ2-3,CSVEKDRVADTQYF,TGCAGCGTTGAAAAGGACAGGGTAGCAGATACGCAGTATTTT
.,TRBV5-1,.,TRBJ2-5,CASSNNPPGLQETQYF,TGCGCCAGCAGCAACAACCCGCCAGGTCTGCAAGAGACCCAGTACTTC
.,TRBV7-8,TRBD2,TRBJ2-5,CASSPGTTQETQYF,TGTGCCAGCAGCCCCGGGACTACCCAAGAGACCCAGTACTTC
.,TRBV12-3/TRBV12-4,.,TRBJ2-7,CASSFGGSYEQYF,TGTGCCAGCAGTTTTGGCGGCTCCTACGAGCAGTACTTC
.,TRBV2,.,TRBJ1-4,CASSRSSGTNEKLFF,TGTGCCAGCAGTCGCTCCAGTGGTACTAATGAAAAACTGTTTTTT
.,TRBV25-1,.,TRBJ1-4,CASSLFRGSSEKLFF,TGTGCCAGCAGCCTATTCAGGGGTTCCAGTGAAAAACTGTTTTTT
.,TRBV7-9,.,TRBJ2-2,CASSRTEGLGELFF,TGTGCCAGCAGCCGGACAGAGGGGCTGGGGGAGCTGTTTTTT
.,TRBV6-5,.,TRBJ1-2,CASNIQGKNGYTF,TGTGCCAGCAATATACAGGGAAAGAATGGCTACACCTTC